This entry features one T cell receptor beta chain sequence. The sample comes from a study of radiation and T cells in renal cell carcinoma. Measured with immunoSEQ multiplex PCR; TCRdb has only the in-frame clones, and not every one. The table shows 60,000 to 80,000 clones, with 82% occurring only once. Noted time point: blood 2 weeks post-SBRT. Treatment reported: 15 Gy SBRT to primary tumor, nephrectomy 4 weeks later. The TCR originated in a man aged 55 to 70 with renal cell carcinoma. Sequencing was performed on blood, taken from a patient whose treatment included radiotherapy and nephrectomy.

The CDR3 reads CASGTGGKTNEKLFF. The CDR3 DNA reads TGTGCCAGCGGGACAGGGGGGAAAACTAATGAAAAACTGTTTTTT. The chain links TRBV5-4 to TRBJ1-4, with 11 bases lining up with TRBD1. This CDR3 is 15 amino acids long. With 7 bases clipped from V and 1 base from J, the junction kept 3 bases outside the gene matches. CDR1 is SGHNT, CDR2 YYREEE, per germline (reference sequence).